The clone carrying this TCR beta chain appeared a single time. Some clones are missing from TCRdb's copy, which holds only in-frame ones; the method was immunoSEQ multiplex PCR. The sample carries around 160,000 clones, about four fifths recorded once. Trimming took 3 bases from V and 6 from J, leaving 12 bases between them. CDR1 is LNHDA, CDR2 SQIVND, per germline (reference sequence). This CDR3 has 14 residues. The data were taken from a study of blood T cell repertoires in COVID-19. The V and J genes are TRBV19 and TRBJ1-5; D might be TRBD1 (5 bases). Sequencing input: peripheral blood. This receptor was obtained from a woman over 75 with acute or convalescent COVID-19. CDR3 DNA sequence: TGTGCCAGTAGTATTTCAGGGCTGGGTCAGCCCCAGCATTTT. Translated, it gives CASSISGLGQPQHF.